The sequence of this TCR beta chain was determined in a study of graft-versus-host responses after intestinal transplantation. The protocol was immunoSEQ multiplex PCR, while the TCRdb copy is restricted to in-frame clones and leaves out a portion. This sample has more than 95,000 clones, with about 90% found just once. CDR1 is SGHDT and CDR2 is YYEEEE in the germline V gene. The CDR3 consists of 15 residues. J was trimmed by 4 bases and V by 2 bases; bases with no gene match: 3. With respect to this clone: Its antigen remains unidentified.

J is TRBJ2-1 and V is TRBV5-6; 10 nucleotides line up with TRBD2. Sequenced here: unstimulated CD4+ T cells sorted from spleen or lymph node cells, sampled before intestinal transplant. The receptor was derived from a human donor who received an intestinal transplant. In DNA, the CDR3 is TGTGCCAGCAGCTTCTCTAGCGGGAGTTACAATGAGCAGTTCTTC. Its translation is CASSFSSGSYNEQFF.